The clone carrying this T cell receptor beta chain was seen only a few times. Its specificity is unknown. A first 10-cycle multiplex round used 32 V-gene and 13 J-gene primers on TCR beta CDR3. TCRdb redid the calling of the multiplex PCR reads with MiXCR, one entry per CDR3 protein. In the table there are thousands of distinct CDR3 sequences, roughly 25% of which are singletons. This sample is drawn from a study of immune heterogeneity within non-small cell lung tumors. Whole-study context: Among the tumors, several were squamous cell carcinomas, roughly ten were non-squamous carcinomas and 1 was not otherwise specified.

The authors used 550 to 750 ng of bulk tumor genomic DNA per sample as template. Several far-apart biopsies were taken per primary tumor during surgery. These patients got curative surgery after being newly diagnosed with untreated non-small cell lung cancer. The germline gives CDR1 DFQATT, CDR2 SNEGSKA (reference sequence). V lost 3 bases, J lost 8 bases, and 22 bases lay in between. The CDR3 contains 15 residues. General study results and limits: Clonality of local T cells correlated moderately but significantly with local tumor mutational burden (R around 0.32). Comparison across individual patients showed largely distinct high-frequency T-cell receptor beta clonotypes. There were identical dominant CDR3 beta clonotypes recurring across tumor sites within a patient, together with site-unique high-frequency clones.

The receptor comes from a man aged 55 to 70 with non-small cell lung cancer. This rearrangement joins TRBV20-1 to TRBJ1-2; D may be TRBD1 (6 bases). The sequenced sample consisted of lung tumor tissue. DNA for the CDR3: TGCAGTGCTAGCCTGGCAGGGGTCAACCTAGGGGGCTACACCTTC. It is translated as CSASLAGVNLGGYTF.